This is a list of T cell receptor beta chains from one sample in a study of chemoradiotherapy in HPV16-positive cancers. The repertoire was sequenced with immunoSEQ multiplex PCR; TCRdb's copy has only in-frame clones and lacks some. The sample lists approximately 8,300 clones, 80% to 90% occurring once. The sample here was tumor tissue, taken from a patient who underwent chemoradiotherapy. These receptors were obtained from a human donor with HPV-associated anogenital cancer. Each CDR3 is given with its conserved first and last residue. The D gene is left open where the match is weak. Clone size appears in some rows only: once, few, many, or a class for an expanded clone.

d_call: -; clone_size: few; v_call: TRBV12-1; j_call: TRBJ1-5; cdr3_aa: CASSFEWNQPQHF; cdr3_nt: TGTGCCAGCAGCTTTGAGTGGAATCAGCCCCAGCATTTT
d_call: TRBD2; clone_size: -; v_call: TRBV7-3; j_call: TRBJ2-2; cdr3_aa: CASSLIGTSSTGELFF; cdr3_nt: TGTGCCAGCAGCTTAATCGGGACTAGCAGCACCGGGGAGCTGTTTTTT
d_call: TRBD1; clone_size: -; v_call: TRBV6-5; j_call: TRBJ2-3; cdr3_aa: CASSAGDRVSDTQYF; cdr3_nt: TGTGCCAGCAGCGCAGGGGACAGGGTCTCAGATACGCAGTATTTT
d_call: -; clone_size: few; v_call: TRBV19; j_call: TRBJ1-5; cdr3_aa: CASSRGAMGNQPQHF; cdr3_nt: TGTGCCAGTAGTAGGGGGGCTATGGGCAATCAGCCCCAGCATTTT
d_call: -; clone_size: -; v_call: TRBV7-9; j_call: TRBJ2-7; cdr3_aa: CASSFKGGPSYEQYF; cdr3_nt: TGTGCCAGCAGCTTTAAGGGGGGTCCTTCCTACGAGCAGTACTTC
d_call: -; clone_size: once; v_call: TRBV30; j_call: TRBJ1-1; cdr3_aa: CAWGGRSTEAFF; cdr3_nt: TGTGCCTGGGGAGGGAGAAGTACTGAAGCTTTCTTT
d_call: -; clone_size: -; v_call: TRBV6-5; j_call: TRBJ2-2; cdr3_aa: CASSYSRKGYTGELFF; cdr3_nt: TGTGCCAGCAGTTACAGCAGGAAAGGGTACACCGGGGAGCTGTTTTTT
d_call: TRBD2; clone_size: once; v_call: TRBV7-6; j_call: TRBJ2-7; cdr3_aa: CASSFRGGNYEQYF; cdr3_nt: TGTGCCAGCAGCTTCCGCGGGGGGAATTACGAGCAGTACTTC
d_call: TRBD2; clone_size: -; v_call: TRBV6-4; j_call: TRBJ2-3; cdr3_aa: CASIIASGMVTDTQYF; cdr3_nt: TGTGCCAGCATTATAGCTAGCGGGATGGTCACAGATACGCAGTATTTT
d_call: -; clone_size: -; v_call: TRBV19; j_call: TRBJ1-2; cdr3_aa: CASSLTRGGYTF; cdr3_nt: TGTGCCAGTAGTCTAACCAGGGGAGGCTACACCTTC
d_call: -; clone_size: -; v_call: TRBV6-1; j_call: TRBJ2-3; cdr3_aa: CASSALLGASTDTQYF; cdr3_nt: TGTGCCAGCAGTGCCCTTTTAGGGGCTAGCACAGATACGCAGTATTTT
d_call: -; clone_size: -; v_call: TRBV19; j_call: TRBJ2-5; cdr3_aa: CASSRKDRETQYF; cdr3_nt: TGTGCCAGTAGTAGAAAGGACAGAGAGACCCAGTACTTC
d_call: -; clone_size: -; v_call: TRBV2; j_call: TRBJ2-7; cdr3_aa: CASSSPSYEQYF; cdr3_nt: TGTGCCAGCAGCTCCCCTTCCTACGAGCAGTACTTC
d_call: -; clone_size: -; v_call: TRBV30; j_call: TRBJ1-2; cdr3_aa: CAWSREGGYGYTF; cdr3_nt: TGTGCCTGGAGTCGGGAGGGCGGCTATGGCTACACCTTC
d_call: -; clone_size: -; v_call: TRBV18; j_call: TRBJ1-1; cdr3_aa: CASSPVLGAEAFF; cdr3_nt: TGTGCCAGCTCACCGGTATTGGGTGCTGAAGCTTTCTTT
d_call: -; clone_size: -; v_call: TRBV5-1; j_call: TRBJ1-6; cdr3_aa: CASSHSGENSPLHF; cdr3_nt: TGCGCCAGCAGCCACAGTGGGGAGAATTCACCCCTCCACTTT
d_call: -; clone_size: -; v_call: TRBV19; j_call: TRBJ1-5; cdr3_aa: CASSIGGSHNQPQHF; cdr3_nt: TGTGCCAGTAGTATAGGTGGCAGCCACAATCAGCCCCAGCATTTT
d_call: -; clone_size: few; v_call: TRBV19; j_call: TRBJ2-7; cdr3_aa: CASSIEGAYEQYF; cdr3_nt: TGTGCCAGTAGTATAGAAGGAGCCTACGAGCAGTACTTC
d_call: -; clone_size: -; v_call: TRBV30; j_call: TRBJ2-5; cdr3_aa: CAWSRNDRHQETQYF; cdr3_nt: TGTGCCTGGAGTCGAAACGACAGACACCAAGAGACCCAGTACTTC
d_call: -; clone_size: once; v_call: TRBV14; j_call: TRBJ2-7; cdr3_aa: CASSPRVVSYEQYF; cdr3_nt: TGTGCCAGCAGCCCCAGGGTAGTTTCCTACGAGCAGTACTTC
d_call: TRBD2; clone_size: -; v_call: TRBV13; j_call: TRBJ2-2; cdr3_aa: CASSLLAESPTGELFF; cdr3_nt: TGTGCCAGCAGCTTACTAGCGGAAAGCCCCACCGGGGAGCTGTTTTTT
d_call: -; clone_size: -; v_call: TRBV28; j_call: TRBJ1-2; cdr3_aa: CASEGANYGYTF; cdr3_nt: TGTGCCAGCGAGGGGGCTAACTATGGCTACACCTTC
d_call: -; clone_size: -; v_call: TRBV5-6; j_call: TRBJ2-2; cdr3_aa: CASSLWQSGELFF; cdr3_nt: TGTGCCAGCAGCTTGTGGCAGAGCGGGGAGCTGTTTTTT
d_call: -; clone_size: -; v_call: TRBV30; j_call: TRBJ2-3; cdr3_aa: CAWNGGSTDTQYF; cdr3_nt: TGTGCCTGGAACGGCGGGAGCACAGATACGCAGTATTTT
d_call: TRBD2; clone_size: -; v_call: TRBV28; j_call: TRBJ2-3; cdr3_aa: CASSLILAGDRGTDTQYF; cdr3_nt: TGTGCCAGCAGTTTAATACTAGCGGGAGATAGGGGCACAGATACGCAGTATTTT
d_call: -; clone_size: -; v_call: TRBV27; j_call: TRBJ2-2; cdr3_aa: CASSIKGGSTGELFF; cdr3_nt: TGTGCCAGCAGTATAAAGGGAGGCAGTACCGGGGAGCTGTTTTTT
d_call: -; clone_size: -; v_call: TRBV20-1; j_call: TRBJ1-2; cdr3_aa: CSASDYGYTF; cdr3_nt: TGCAGTGCTAGTGACTATGGCTACACCTTC
d_call: TRBD2; clone_size: -; v_call: TRBV29-1; j_call: TRBJ2-7; cdr3_aa: CSVALRTRIYEQYF; cdr3_nt: TGCAGCGTCGCACTGAGGACTAGAATCTACGAGCAGTACTTC
d_call: -; clone_size: once; v_call: TRBV10-2; j_call: TRBJ1-2; cdr3_aa: CASSETGAPQGANYGYTF; cdr3_nt: TGCGCCAGCAGTGAGACGGGGGCCCCCCAAGGAGCTAACTATGGCTACACCTTC
d_call: -; clone_size: -; v_call: TRBV30; j_call: TRBJ2-7; cdr3_aa: CAWSRGSSYEQYF; cdr3_nt: TGTGCCTGGAGTCGGGGAAGCTCCTACGAGCAGTACTTC
d_call: -; clone_size: few; v_call: TRBV6-1; j_call: TRBJ2-7; cdr3_aa: CASSAEGGYEQYF; cdr3_nt: TGTGCCAGCAGTGCAGAGGGGGGATACGAGCAGTACTTC
d_call: TRBD1; clone_size: -; v_call: TRBV5-1; j_call: TRBJ2-2; cdr3_aa: CASSLSGTANTGELFF; cdr3_nt: TGCGCCAGCAGCTTGTCCGGGACAGCGAACACCGGGGAGCTGTTTTTT
d_call: TRBD1; clone_size: -; v_call: TRBV5-1; j_call: TRBJ1-3; cdr3_aa: CASSLGTGSGNTIYF; cdr3_nt: TGCGCCAGCAGCTTGGGGACAGGCTCTGGAAACACCATATATTTT